The 9 T cell receptor beta chains given below trace back to one sample, sequenced in a study of blood T cell repertoires in COVID-19. Some clones are missing from TCRdb's copy, which holds only in-frame ones; the method was immunoSEQ multiplex PCR. The profile shows under 250,000 clones, 80% to 90% of them singletons. The specimen was peripheral blood. These receptors were taken from a man in his fifties or sixties with COVID-19, enrolled during active disease.

This chain links TRBV9 with TRBJ2-3, with 9 nucleotides matching TRBD2. V lost 6 bases and J lost 3; bases outside the gene matches: 5. The germline gives CDR1 SGDLS, CDR2 YYNGEE. The CDR3 runs 14 residues. Here the CDR3 DNA reads TGTGCCAGCACGGGGCTAGCGGGGACAGATACGCAGTATTTT. Protein sequence: CASTGLAGTDTQYF.

The rearrangement links TRBV18 to TRBJ2-5, with TRBD1 as a possible D gene (6 bases). This CDR3 spans 15 amino acids. Looked up from germline, CDR1 is KGHSH and CDR2 is LQKENI. Deletions cut 1 base from V and 1 base from J, with 10 bases between. The DNA for the CDR3 is TGTGCCAGCTCACCACGGTGGACAGCCCAAGAGACCCAGTACTTC. Encoded protein: CASSPRWTAQETQYF.

The chain couples TRBV3-1 (or the pseudogene TRBV3-2) to TRBJ2-5, with D tentatively TRBD2 (6 bases). Germline V gene sequence: CDR1 LGHDT, CDR2 YNNKEL (reference sequence). This CDR3 contains 13 residues. V was cut by 3 bases and J by 12 bases, with 17 bases left in between. The DNA of the CDR3 is TGTGCCAGCAGCCACTTCAACCGGGACTCCAAGTACTTC. It encodes CASSHFNRDSKYF.

The chain recombines TRBV6-6 with TRBJ2-1; 10 positions match TRBD2. Germline assignment: CDR1 MNHNY and CDR2 SVGAGI (reference sequence). The trim removed 2 bases at V and 12 bases at J, leaving 10 bases unmatched. This CDR3 spans 15 amino acids. The CDR3 DNA sequence: TGTGCCAGCAGTTACCCTAGCGGGGGTGCTCTCGGGCAGTTCTTC. Protein product: CASSYPSGGALGQFF.

The rearrangement joins TRBV25-1 to TRBJ2-2; a possible D gene is TRBD1 (6 bases). Germline assignment: CDR1 MGHDK and CDR2 SYGVNS. This CDR3 is built from 14 residues. V was pared by 6 bases and J by 3 bases, with 11 bases between. DNA of the CDR3: TGTGCCAGCAGCTACAGGACAGACACCGGGGAGCTGTTTTTT. Translated: CASSYRTDTGELFF.

The chain is built from TRBV30 and TRBJ1-1; 7 nucleotides agree with TRBD1. The junction had 5 bases not matched to a gene; V was cut back by 5 bases and J by 2 bases. Germline CDR1 reads GTSNPN; CDR2 reads SVGIG (reference sequence). This CDR3 has 13 amino acids. The CDR3 sequence is CAWCRQGNTEAFF. CDR3 sequence (DNA): TGTGCCTGGTGCCGACAGGGAAACACTGAAGCTTTCTTT.

The chain joins TRBV2 to TRBJ2-3; 10 bases align to TRBD2. This CDR3 spans 14 amino acids. The germline V gene encodes CDR1 SNHLY and CDR2 FYNNEI. Unmatched junction bases numbered 3, after V lost 6 bases and J lost 3 bases. CDR3 amino acids: CASRSSGSTDTQYF. Written as DNA, the CDR3 is TGTGCCAGCAGATCTAGCGGGAGTACAGATACGCAGTATTTT.

The genes are TRBV9 and TRBJ2-5; 12 bases match TRBD2. The CDR3 spans 16 residues. Germline trimming cut 3 bases from V and 2 bases from J; bases unmatched to any gene: 5. Germline CDR1 SGDLS, CDR2 YYNGEE. The CDR3 reads CASSALGTSGQETQYF. CDR3 DNA sequence: TGTGCCAGCAGCGCCCTCGGGACTAGCGGGCAAGAGACCCAGTACTTC.

The chain links TRBV4-1 to TRBJ2-7, with 9 positions matching TRBD2. The germline V gene has CDR1 MGHRA and CDR2 YSYEKL. With 4 bases clipped from V and 6 bases from J, the junction kept 10 bases outside the gene matches. This CDR3 comprises 15 residues. CDR3 bases: TGCGCCAGCAGCCTAGCGGGAGAAGGTTTTGGCGAGCAGTACTTC. Its protein is CASSLAGEGFGEQYF.